These 8 T cell receptor beta chains came from one sample sequenced in a study of T cells after yellow fever vaccination. Using its own MiXCR run on the 5' RACE reads, TCRdb lists one record per CDR3 protein. Of some 400,000 distinct CDR3 sequences listed, around 19% are singletons. The sequencing here drew on PBMCs, taken before the yellow fever booster vaccination. The receptor set was obtained from a man between 18 and 29 years old who received the YFV17D yellow fever vaccine.

The chain employs TRBV20-1 and TRBJ2-5; 8 bases fit TRBD2. The J segment lost 1 base and the V segment lost 0 bases, leaving 4 bases of the junction unmatched. Germline V gives CDR1 DFQATT, CDR2 SNEGSKA (reference sequence). This CDR3 is built from 15 residues. This CDR3 is CSARELTSGQETQYF. CDR3 bases: TGCAGTGCTAGAGAGCTAACTAGCGGCCAAGAGACCCAGTACTTC.

This clonotype appeared a few times. The V and J genes are TRBV4-2 and TRBJ2-3, with a tentative D call TRBD2 (6 bases). Trimming took off 6 bases at V and 2 bases at J, with 15 bases between the two ends. CDR3 length equals 15 residues. Germline values: CDR1 LGHNA, CDR2 YNFKEQ. CDR3: CASRPVAEPTDTQYF. Here the CDR3 DNA reads TGTGCCAGCAGGCCAGTAGCGGAGCCCACAGATACGCAGTATTTT.

This clonotype has a handful of counts. This chain uses TRBV7-9 with TRBJ1-5; TRBD1 aligns across 7 bases. Per the germline V gene, CDR1 is SEHNR and CDR2 is FQNEAQ (reference sequence). This CDR3 region has 14 residues. After removal of 3 bases from V and 6 bases from J, the junction contained 5 bases not matched to a gene. CDR3 sequence reads: CASSLTGWGQPQHF. CDR3 nucleotides: TGTGCCAGCAGCTTGACAGGGTGGGGTCAGCCCCAGCATTTT.

This clonotype was observed a handful of times. The chain links TRBV7-2 to TRBJ2-1; 11 nucleotides line up with TRBD2. V trimming: 2 bases; J trimming: 8 bases; junction bases outside the gene matches: 5. Per germline, CDR1 SGHTA and CDR2 FQGNSA. CDR3 length: 15 amino acids. The CDR3 DNA sequence: TGTGCCAGCAGCTTAACTAGCGGGGGCGGGGATGAGCAGTTCTTC. Protein: CASSLTSGGGDEQFF. Supplemented by reference TRBV7-2 and TRBJ2-1, the full variable domain reads GAGVSQSPSNKVTEKGKDVELRCDPISGHTALYWYRQSLGQGLEFLIYFQGNSAPDKSGLPSDRFSAERTGGSVSTLTIQRTQQEDSAVYLCASSLTSGGGDEQFFGPGTRLTVL.

This clonotype was found many times. The chain employs TRBV12-3 or TRBV12-4 and TRBJ2-3; 7 bases match TRBD1. The J segment lost 6 bases and the V segment lost 6 bases, leaving 12 bases of the junction unmatched. The CDR3 spans 15 residues. In DNA, the CDR3 is TGTGCCAGCAGGGGGAGATCAAACAGGGGTGATACGCAGTATTTT. Its protein is CASRGRSNRGDTQYF.

This clonotype was seen only a few times. The rearrangement uses TRBV5-5 and TRBJ2-5; D gene unclear. V was clipped by 3 bases and J by 5 bases, with 11 bases between them. In germline, CDR1 is SGHKS, CDR2 YYEKEE (reference sequence). This CDR3 is 13 amino acids long. CDR3: CASSWVGSETQYF. CDR3 coding DNA: TGTGCCAGCAGCTGGGTCGGTTCGGAGACCCAGTACTTC.

V usage is TRBV6-6 and J usage is TRBJ1-5; the D gene is possibly TRBD1 (5 bases). Trimming pared 2 bases from V and 6 bases from J, leaving 14 bases between. CDR1 MNHNY and CDR2 SVGAGI come from the germline V gene (reference sequence). CDR3 size: 15 residues. This CDR3 reads CASSYGGGSGQPQHF. CDR3 DNA sequence: TGTGCCAGCAGTTACGGGGGGGGTTCGGGTCAGCCCCAGCATTTT.

The chain joins TRBV4-1 to TRBJ1-5, with D unresolved. CDR3 length: 14 residues. Germline-derived CDR1 and CDR2 are MGHRA and YSYEKL. V was clipped by 1 base and J by 4 bases, with 8 bases between them. CDR3 amino acids: CASSQVGLNQPQHF. Written as DNA, the CDR3 is TGCGCCAGCAGCCAAGTAGGACTAAATCAGCCCCAGCATTTT.